This TCR beta chain was recovered during a study of cytomegalovirus exposure and HLA in healthy donors. A multiplex PCR was run with 60 Vbeta primers and 13 Jbeta primers. The table came from immunoSEQ multiplex PCR; TCRdb's copy has only in-frame clones and leaves some out. The data hold 250,000 to 300,000 clones, with roughly 91% observed a single time. General study points: It was shown in a later analysis that HLA-associated TCR beta chains were more clonally expanded than other, equally common chains. Upon later analysis, TCR association rates were observed to vary by HLA locus, being highest for DRB1 and lowest for HLA-C. Presence/absence analyses assumed roughly uniform sequencing depth across donors, which may not hold. Likely technical artifact: a cluster of highly shared sequence variants.

Concerning this clone itself: The antigen remains undetermined.

Germline V gene lookup returns CDR1 SGHNT and CDR2 YYREEE (reference sequence). Germline trimming cut 0 bases from V and 5 bases from J; bases unmatched to any gene: 9. This CDR3 is 16 amino acids long. The sequenced sample consisted of PBMCs. This sequence originates from a girl aged 2-10 years in good health and CMV-seronegative. The chain uses TRBV5-4 and TRBJ1-1; 8 positions agree with TRBD1. The CDR3 region has the DNA TGTGCCAGCAGCTTGGTCTCCAGGGGGCTAGGGACTGAAGCTTTCTTT. The encoded protein is CASSLVSRGLGTEAFF. The full variable domain, with the rest looked up from reference TRBV5-4 and TRBJ1-1, is ETGVTQSPTHLIKTRGQQVTLRCSSQSGHNTVSWYQQALGQGPQFIFQYYREEENGRGNFPPRFSGLQFPNYSSELNVNALELDDSALYLCASSLVSRGLGTEAFFGQGTRLTVV.